What follows are 9 T cell receptor beta chains derived from one specimen sequenced in a study of Ad26.COV2.S vaccination and SARS-CoV-2 variants. As to treatment: about 20 received Ad26.COV2.S at low or high dose, single or two shots; about 5 received placebo; per-sample allocation not given. Sampling took place 63 days after the first vaccine or placebo injection. The method was immunoSEQ multiplex PCR; TCRdb's version includes in-frame clones alone and lacks a portion of them. The sample has 350,000 to 400,000 clones, about 85% seen once. Sequenced here: peripheral blood, sampled in a trial of Ad26.COV2.S vaccine versus placebo. Receptor source: a person aged 18-65 years who received the Ad26.COV2.S COVID-19 vaccine or a placebo.

V gene TRBV25-1 combines with J gene TRBJ1-2; D is uncertain. Germline V gives CDR1 MGHDK, CDR2 SYGVNS. The CDR3 is made up of 14 amino acids. The V end was cut by 2 bases, the J end by 6 bases, with 13 bases between. Here the CDR3 reads CASSEAAGGDGYTF. The DNA of the CDR3 is TGTGCCAGCAGTGAAGCGGCTGGCGGGGATGGCTACACCTTC.

The chain links TRBV7-8 to TRBJ1-2, with D hard to call. Trimming took off 3 bases at V and 7 bases at J, with 9 bases between the two ends. The CDR3 length is 12 residues. CDR1 and CDR2 from the germline V gene are SGHVS and FQNEAQ. The CDR3 DNA reads as TGTGCCAGCAGCTTGGCGGGTTTTGGCTACACCTTC. This gives the protein CASSLAGFGYTF.

CDR3 in amino acids: CASSPTSGVQETQYF. The CDR3 DNA reads TGTGCCAGCAGCCCGACTAGCGGGGTTCAAGAGACCCAGTACTTC. The chain carries TRBV6-5 and TRBJ2-5; 11 bases line up with TRBD2. This CDR3 contains 15 residues. The junction had 5 bases not matched to a gene; V was cut back by 6 bases and J by 2 bases. The V gene's germline CDR1 is MNHEY and CDR2 SVGAGI.

The chain employs TRBV2 and TRBJ2-3; D gene ambiguous. The length of the CDR3 is 13 residues. CDR1 SNHLY and CDR2 FYNNEI come from the germline V gene. Trimming pared 2 bases from V and 7 bases from J, leaving 10 bases between. The CDR3 protein is CASSEPDTYTQYF. The CDR3 DNA follows: TGTGCCAGCAGTGAACCAGACACGTATACGCAGTATTTT.

The chain links TRBV6-5 to TRBJ1-6; D gene unclear. V was cut by 6 bases and J by 1 base, with 7 bases left in between. This CDR3 contains 14 residues. From germline, CDR1 is MNHEY and CDR2 SVGAGI. CDR3 in DNA: TGTGCCAGCAGGCCCGGGTCCTATAATTCACCCCTCCACTTT. Protein: CASRPGSYNSPLHF.

The chain recombines TRBV15 with TRBJ2-7; D is perhaps TRBD2 (6 bases). Germline V gene data show CDR1 as LNHNV and CDR2 as YYDKDF (reference sequence). Trimming removed 4 bases at V and 3 bases at J, with 7 bases between. There are 12 residues in the CDR3. The CDR3 spells CATSKEGYEQYF. For the CDR3, the DNA is TGTGCCACCAGCAAGGAGGGCTACGAGCAGTACTTC.

The chain uses TRBV4-1 and TRBJ1-1; D is perhaps TRBD1 (5 bases). V lost 1 base and J lost 1, with 19 bases in between. Germline CDR1 MGHRA, CDR2 YSYEKL. The CDR3 is 18 amino acids. CDR3 DNA sequence: TGCGCCAGCAGCCAAGCAGGAAGAAAGGGGACGGCGAACACTGAAGCTTTCTTT. Its translation is CASSQAGRKGTANTEAFF.

Note on this clone: Since a much larger clone is just one base distant, this may be a read error. Other DNA sequences in this specimen translate into the identical CDR3. The CDR3 nucleotides are TGTGCCAGCAGCTTGGGACGGAACACTGAAGCTTTCTTT. Translation gives CASSLGRNTEAFF. V usage is TRBV6-2 or TRBV6-3 and J usage is TRBJ1-1, with D perhaps TRBD1 (5 bases). V was trimmed by 6 bases and J by 1 base, leaving 9 bases between them. Germline lookup yields CDR1 MNHEY and CDR2 SVGEGT. This CDR3 comprises 13 residues.

The J gene is TRBJ2-7, the V gene TRBV30; D possibly corresponds to TRBD1 (5 bases). V lost 4 bases and J lost 6, with 10 bases in between. The CDR3 has 11 residues. Per the germline V gene, CDR1 is GTSNPN and CDR2 is SVGIG (reference sequence). The CDR3, as DNA: TGTGCCTGGACAACAGGTGCCGAGCAGTACTTC. Amino acids: CAWTTGAEQYF.